This T cell receptor (beta chain) emerged from a study of shared clonotypes between healthy human individuals. Whole-study findings and limits: Sequencing depth was expected to affect clonotype sharing among donors.

The V segment lost 1 base and the J segment 4 bases; nucleotides outside the gene matches: 4. The CDR3 loop spans 15 amino acids. The germline V gene has CDR1 MNHNS and CDR2 SASEGT. Profiling relied on immunoSEQ multiplex PCR, and the TCRdb table lists in-frame clones only, not all of them. The profile shows about half a million clones, approximately 78% of them singletons. As concerns this clone: The antigen remains unidentified.

The sequencing sample was made of PBMCs. The J gene is TRBJ1-2, the V gene TRBV6-1; 9 nucleotides agree with TRBD1. This sequence was found in a woman aged 40 to 50 in good health. Some clones in this sample may be carry-over from other donors' samples. As DNA, the CDR3 is TGTGCCAGCAGTGAAGGGGACAGGGTTCGCTATGGCTACACCTTC. This sequence encodes CASSEGDRVRYGYTF.